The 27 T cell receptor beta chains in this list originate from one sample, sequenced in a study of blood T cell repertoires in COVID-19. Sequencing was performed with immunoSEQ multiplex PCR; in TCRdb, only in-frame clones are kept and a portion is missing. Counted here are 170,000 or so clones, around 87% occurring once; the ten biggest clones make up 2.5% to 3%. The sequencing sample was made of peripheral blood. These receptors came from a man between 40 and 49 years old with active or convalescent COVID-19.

In DNA form, the CDR3 reads TGTGCCAGCAGTCCCCAACTAACCGGCAAGGCACCCCTCCACTTT. Its protein is CASSPQLTGKAPLHF. The gene calls are TRBV27 and TRBJ1-6, with D unclear. This CDR3 is 15 amino acids long. The germline CDR1 and CDR2 sequences are MNHEY and SMNVEV (reference sequence). V was clipped by 5 bases and J by 11 bases, with 19 bases between them.

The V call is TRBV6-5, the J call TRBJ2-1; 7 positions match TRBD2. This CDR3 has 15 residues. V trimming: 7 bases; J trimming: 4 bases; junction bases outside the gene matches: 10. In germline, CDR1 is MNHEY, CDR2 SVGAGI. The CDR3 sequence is CASNTAGVGYNEQFF. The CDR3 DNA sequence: TGTGCCAGCAACACCGCGGGGGTGGGGTACAATGAGCAGTTCTTC.

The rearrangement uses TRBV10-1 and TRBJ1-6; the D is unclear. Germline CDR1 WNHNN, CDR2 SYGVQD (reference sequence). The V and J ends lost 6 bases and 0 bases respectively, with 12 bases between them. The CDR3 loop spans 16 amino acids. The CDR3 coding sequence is TGCGCCAGCAGACCTTGCCCGAGCTCCTATAATTCACCCCTCCACTTT. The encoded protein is CASRPCPSSYNSPLHF.

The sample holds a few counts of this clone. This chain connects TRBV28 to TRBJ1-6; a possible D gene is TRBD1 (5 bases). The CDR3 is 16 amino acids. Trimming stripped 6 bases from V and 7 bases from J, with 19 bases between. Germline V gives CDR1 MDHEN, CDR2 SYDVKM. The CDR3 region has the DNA TGTGCCAGCAGCCTCCCCTTGGCGGGGGGAAATTCACCCCTCCACTTT. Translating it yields CASSLPLAGGNSPLHF.

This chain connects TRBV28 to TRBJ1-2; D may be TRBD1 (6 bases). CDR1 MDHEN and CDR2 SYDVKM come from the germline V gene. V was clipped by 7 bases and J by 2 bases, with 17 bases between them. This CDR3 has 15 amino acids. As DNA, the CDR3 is TGTGCCAGCACCGCCCCGTCTGGGACAAACTATGGCTACACCTTC. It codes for CASTAPSGTNYGYTF.

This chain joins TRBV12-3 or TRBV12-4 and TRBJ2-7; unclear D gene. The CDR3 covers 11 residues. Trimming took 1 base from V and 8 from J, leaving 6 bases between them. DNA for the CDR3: TGTGCCAGCAGTTTAGGCGTAAAGCAGTACTTC. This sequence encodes CASSLGVKQYF.

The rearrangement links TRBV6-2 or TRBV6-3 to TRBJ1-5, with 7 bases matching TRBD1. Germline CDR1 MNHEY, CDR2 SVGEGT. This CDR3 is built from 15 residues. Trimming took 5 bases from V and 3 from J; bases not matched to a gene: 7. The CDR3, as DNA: TGTGCCAGCAGTCCCAACGGACAGGCCAATCAGCCCCAGCATTTT. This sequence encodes CASSPNGQANQPQHF.

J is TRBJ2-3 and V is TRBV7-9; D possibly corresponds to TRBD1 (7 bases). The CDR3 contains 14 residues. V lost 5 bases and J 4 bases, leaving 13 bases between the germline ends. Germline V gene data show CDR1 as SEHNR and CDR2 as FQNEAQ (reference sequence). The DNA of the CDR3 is TGTGCCAGCAGCCCGCGGGACAGCCCAGATACGCAGTATTTT. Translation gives CASSPRDSPDTQYF.

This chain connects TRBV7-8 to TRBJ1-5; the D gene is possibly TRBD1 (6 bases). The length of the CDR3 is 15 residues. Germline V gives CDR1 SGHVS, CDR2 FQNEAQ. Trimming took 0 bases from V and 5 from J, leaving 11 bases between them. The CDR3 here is CASSLAAGVYQPQHF. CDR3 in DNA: TGTGCCAGCAGCTTAGCAGCAGGGGTCTATCAGCCCCAGCATTTT.

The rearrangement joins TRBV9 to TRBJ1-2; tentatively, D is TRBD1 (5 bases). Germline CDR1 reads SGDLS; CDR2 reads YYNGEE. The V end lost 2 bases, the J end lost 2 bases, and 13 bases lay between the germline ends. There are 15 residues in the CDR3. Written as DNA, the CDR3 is TGTGCCAGCAGCGTCGATCCGGGGGGGAACTATGGCTACACCTTC. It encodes CASSVDPGGNYGYTF.

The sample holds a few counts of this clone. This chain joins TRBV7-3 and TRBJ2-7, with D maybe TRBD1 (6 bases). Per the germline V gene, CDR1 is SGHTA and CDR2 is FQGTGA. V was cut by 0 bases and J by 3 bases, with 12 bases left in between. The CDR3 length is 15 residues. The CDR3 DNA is TGTGCCAGCAGCTTAACGGCAGGGGACAACTACGAGCAGTACTTC. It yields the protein CASSLTAGDNYEQYF. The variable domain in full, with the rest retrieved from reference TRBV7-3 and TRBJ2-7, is GAGVSQTPSNKVTEKGKYVELRCDPISGHTALYWYRQSLGQGPEFLIYFQGTGAADDSGLPNDRFFAVRPEGSVSTLKIQRTERGDSAVYLCASSLTAGDNYEQYFGPGTRLTVT.

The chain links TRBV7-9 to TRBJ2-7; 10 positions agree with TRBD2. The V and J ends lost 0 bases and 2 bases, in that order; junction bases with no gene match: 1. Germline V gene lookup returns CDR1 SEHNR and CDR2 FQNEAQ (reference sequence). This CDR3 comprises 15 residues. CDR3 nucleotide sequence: TGTGCCAGCAGCTTAGCCAGCGGGGGGGCCTACGAGCAGTACTTC. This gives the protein CASSLASGGAYEQYF.

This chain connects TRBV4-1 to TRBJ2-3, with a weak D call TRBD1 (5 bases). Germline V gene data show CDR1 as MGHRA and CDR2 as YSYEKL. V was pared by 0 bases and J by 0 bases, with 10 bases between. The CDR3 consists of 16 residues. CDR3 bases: TGCGCCAGCAGCCAAGAGGCAGGGCTTAGCACAGATACGCAGTATTTT. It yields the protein CASSQEAGLSTDTQYF.

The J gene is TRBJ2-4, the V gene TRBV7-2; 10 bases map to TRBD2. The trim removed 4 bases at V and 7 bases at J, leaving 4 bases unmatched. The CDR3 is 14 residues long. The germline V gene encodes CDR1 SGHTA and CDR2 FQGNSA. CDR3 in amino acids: CASSSSGGANIQYF. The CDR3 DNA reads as TGTGCCAGCAGCTCTAGCGGGGGAGCTAACATTCAGTACTTC.

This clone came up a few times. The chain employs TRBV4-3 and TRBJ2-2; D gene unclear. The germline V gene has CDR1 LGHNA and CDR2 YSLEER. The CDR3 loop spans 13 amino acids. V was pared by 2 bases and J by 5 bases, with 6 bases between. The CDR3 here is CASSQKQTGELFF. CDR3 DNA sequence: TGCGCCAGCAGCCAAAAACAGACCGGGGAGCTGTTTTTT.

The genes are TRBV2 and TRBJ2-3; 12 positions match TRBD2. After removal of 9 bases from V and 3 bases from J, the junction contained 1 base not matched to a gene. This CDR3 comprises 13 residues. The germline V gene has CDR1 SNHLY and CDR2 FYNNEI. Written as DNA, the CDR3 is TGTGCCAGTGGACTAGCGGGGACAGATACGCAGTATTTT. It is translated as CASGLAGTDTQYF.

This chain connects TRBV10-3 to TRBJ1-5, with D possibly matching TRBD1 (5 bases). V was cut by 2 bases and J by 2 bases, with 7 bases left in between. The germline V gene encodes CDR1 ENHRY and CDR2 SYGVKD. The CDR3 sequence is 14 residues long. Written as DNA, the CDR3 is TGTGCCATCAGTGAGACAGGAGGCAATCAGCCCCAGCATTTT. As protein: CAISETGGNQPQHF.

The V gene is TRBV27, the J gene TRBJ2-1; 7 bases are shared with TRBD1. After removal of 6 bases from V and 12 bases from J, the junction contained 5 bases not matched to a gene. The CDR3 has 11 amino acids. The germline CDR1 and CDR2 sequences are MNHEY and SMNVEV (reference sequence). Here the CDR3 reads CASSRGTLQFF. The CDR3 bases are TGTGCCAGCAGCAGGGGGACGCTGCAGTTCTTC.

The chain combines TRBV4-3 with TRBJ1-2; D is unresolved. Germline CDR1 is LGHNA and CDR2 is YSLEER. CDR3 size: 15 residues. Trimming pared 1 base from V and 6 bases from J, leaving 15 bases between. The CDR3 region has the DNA TGCGCCAGCAGCCAAGCTCCCCCGAGGGCAAATGGCTACACCTTC. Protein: CASSQAPPRANGYTF.

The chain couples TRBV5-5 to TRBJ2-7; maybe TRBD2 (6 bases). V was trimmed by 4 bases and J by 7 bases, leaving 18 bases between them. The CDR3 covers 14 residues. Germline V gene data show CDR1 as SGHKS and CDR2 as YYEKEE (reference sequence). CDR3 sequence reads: CASSLGRGTGEQYF. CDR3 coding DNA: TGTGCCAGCAGCCTCGGACGGGGGACGGGAGAGCAGTACTTC. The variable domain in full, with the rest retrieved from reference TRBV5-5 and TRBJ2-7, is DAGVTQSPTHLIKTRGQQVTLRCSPISGHKSVSWYQQVLGQGPQFIFQYYEKEERGRGNFPDRFSARQFPNYSSELNVNALLLGDSALYLCASSLGRGTGEQYFGPGTRLTVT.

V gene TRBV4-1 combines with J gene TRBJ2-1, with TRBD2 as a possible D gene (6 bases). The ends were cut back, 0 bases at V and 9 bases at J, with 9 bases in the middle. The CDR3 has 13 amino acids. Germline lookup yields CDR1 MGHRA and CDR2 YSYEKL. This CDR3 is CASSQDWRGEQFF. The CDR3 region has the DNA TGCGCCAGCAGCCAAGATTGGAGGGGTGAGCAGTTCTTC.

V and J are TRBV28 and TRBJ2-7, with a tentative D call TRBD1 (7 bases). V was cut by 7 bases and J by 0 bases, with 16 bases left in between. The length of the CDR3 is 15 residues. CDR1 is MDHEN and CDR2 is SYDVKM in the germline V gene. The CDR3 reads CASTIGGTASYEQYF. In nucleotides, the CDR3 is TGTGCCAGCACCATAGGGGGGACAGCCTCCTACGAGCAGTACTTC.

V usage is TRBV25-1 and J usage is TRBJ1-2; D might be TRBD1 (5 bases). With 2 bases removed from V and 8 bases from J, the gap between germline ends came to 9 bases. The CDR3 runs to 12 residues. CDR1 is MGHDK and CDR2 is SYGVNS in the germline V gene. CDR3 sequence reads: CASSEQGLGYTF. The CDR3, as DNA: TGTGCCAGCAGTGAACAGGGATTAGGCTACACCTTC.

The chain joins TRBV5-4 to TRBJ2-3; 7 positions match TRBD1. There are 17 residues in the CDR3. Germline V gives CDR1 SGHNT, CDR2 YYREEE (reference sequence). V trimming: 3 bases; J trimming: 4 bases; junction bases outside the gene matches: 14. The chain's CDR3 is CASSWATGTVKSDTQYF. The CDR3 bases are TGTGCCAGCAGCTGGGCAACCGGGACAGTTAAATCAGATACGCAGTATTTT. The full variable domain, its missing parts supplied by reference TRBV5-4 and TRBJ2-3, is ETGVTQSPTHLIKTRGQQVTLRCSSQSGHNTVSWYQQALGQGPQFIFQYYREEENGRGNFPPRFSGLQFPNYSSELNVNALELDDSALYLCASSWATGTVKSDTQYFGPGTRLTVL.

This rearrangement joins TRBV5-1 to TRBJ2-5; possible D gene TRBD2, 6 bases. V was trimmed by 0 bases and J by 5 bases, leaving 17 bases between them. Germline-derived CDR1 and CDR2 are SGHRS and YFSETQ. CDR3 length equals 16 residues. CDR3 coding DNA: TGCGCCAGCAGCTTGGCCGTTGCAAGGGCGGGGGAGACCCAGTACTTC. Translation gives CASSLAVARAGETQYF.

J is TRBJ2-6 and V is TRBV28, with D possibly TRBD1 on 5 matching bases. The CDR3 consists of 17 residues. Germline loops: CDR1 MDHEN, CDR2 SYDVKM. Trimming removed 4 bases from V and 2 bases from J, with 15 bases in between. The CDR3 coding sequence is TGTGCCAGCAGTTCCCCCATTGGCAGGGCTGGGGCCAACGTCCTGACTTTC. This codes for CASSSPIGRAGANVLTF.

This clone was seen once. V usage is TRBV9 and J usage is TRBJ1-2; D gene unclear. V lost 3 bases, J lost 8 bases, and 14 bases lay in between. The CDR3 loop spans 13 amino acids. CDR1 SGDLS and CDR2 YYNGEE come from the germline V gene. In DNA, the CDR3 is TGTGCCAGCAGCGCCCCCCGGGAGGGCGGCTACACCTTC. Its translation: CASSAPREGGYTF.